The 27 T cell receptor beta chains below were found in one sample sequenced in a study of cytomegalovirus exposure and HLA in healthy donors. Use of 60 Vbeta and 13 Jbeta primers characterized the PCR. TCRdb keeps only in-frame clones here, not all; method: immunoSEQ multiplex PCR. The profile shows 150,000 to 200,000 clones, 75% to 85% of them singletons. The sample taken for sequencing was PBMCs. These receptors were collected from a woman aged 50 to 65 in good health and CMV-seropositive.

This chain joins TRBV7-8 and TRBJ2-4, with D possibly being TRBD2 (5 bases). V shed 5 bases and J shed 0 bases, with 11 bases lying between them. This CDR3 is 15 amino acids long. Germline CDR1 is SGHVS and CDR2 is FQNEAQ. The CDR3 bases are TGTGCCAGCAGCCCGGACTCGAGAGCCAAAAACATTCAGTACTTC. Translated, it gives CASSPDSRAKNIQYF.

The chain employs TRBV5-1 and TRBJ1-2, with D maybe TRBD1 (5 bases). The length of the CDR3 is 15 residues. V dropped 0 bases and J dropped 0 bases, with 9 bases sitting between them. Germline V CDR1 and CDR2: SGHRS, YFSETQ. DNA for the CDR3: TGCGCCAGCAGCTTGGGCGGGGGAGCTAACTATGGCTACACCTTC. As protein: CASSLGGGANYGYTF.

The sample holds a few counts of this clone. This chain joins TRBV6-5 and TRBJ2-3; 9 bases fit TRBD2. Germline V lookup: CDR1 MNHEY, CDR2 SVGAGI. J was trimmed by 1 base and V by 2 bases; bases with no gene match: 4. The CDR3 consists of 16 residues. In nucleotides, the CDR3 is TGTGCCAGCAGTTACCTAGCGGGGATACGCACAGATACGCAGTATTTT. Translating it yields CASSYLAGIRTDTQYF.

V usage is TRBV5-4 and J usage is TRBJ2-2; weak D call: TRBD2 (6 bases). This CDR3 region has 15 residues. The germline V and J ends were trimmed by 6 bases and 4 bases, with 16 bases remaining between them. Germline V gene lookup returns CDR1 SGHNT and CDR2 YYREEE (reference sequence). CDR3 coding DNA: TGTGCCAGCAATTCTCGGGACTTGATCACCGGGGAGCTGTTTTTT. It translates to CASNSRDLITGELFF.

V gene TRBV7-2 combines with J gene TRBJ1-2, with D perhaps TRBD1 (6 bases). Trimming stripped 1 base from V and 3 bases from J, with 15 bases between. CDR1 and CDR2 from the germline V gene are SGHTA and FQGNSA. The CDR3 is 16 amino acids. CDR3 sequence: CASSLGNRAVHYGYTF. CDR3 nucleotide sequence: TGTGCCAGCAGCTTAGGGAACAGGGCGGTTCACTATGGCTACACCTTC. Variable domain in full (rest from reference TRBV7-2 and TRBJ1-2): GAGVSQSPSNKVTEKGKDVELRCDPISGHTALYWYRQSLGQGLEFLIYFQGNSAPDKSGLPSDRFSAERTGGSVSTLTIQRTQQEDSAVYLCASSLGNRAVHYGYTFGSGTRLTVV.

The chain is built from TRBV6-6 and TRBJ2-7; 10 bases line up with TRBD1. This CDR3 comprises 14 residues. J gave up 7 bases and V 2 bases, and 5 bases lay outside the gene matches. CDR1 MNHNY and CDR2 SVGAGI come from the germline V gene (reference sequence). The CDR3: CASSYGTGVGEQYF. The CDR3 region has the DNA TGTGCCAGCAGTTACGGGACAGGGGTAGGGGAGCAGTACTTC.

The V and J genes are TRBV7-2 and TRBJ1-1; D remains unclear. There are 13 residues in the CDR3. CDR1 is SGHTA, CDR2 FQGNSA, per germline. The germline V and J ends were trimmed by 1 base and 5 bases, with 8 bases remaining between them. This CDR3 is CASSLVAGTEAFF. The CDR3, as DNA: TGTGCCAGCAGCTTAGTCGCGGGAACTGAAGCTTTCTTT.

This clone was seen only a few times. One junction end does not reproduce the germline sequence, and a read error may be involved. The chain couples TRBV13 to TRBJ2-6; D might be TRBD1 (5 bases). Germline CDR1 reads PRHDT; CDR2 reads FYEKMQ (reference sequence). The CDR3 has 18 residues. Written as DNA, the CDR3 is TGTGCCAGCAGCCCTAATCCAGGGTTTCTCTCTGGGGCCAACGGCCTGACTTTC. Its translation: CASSPNPGFLSGANGLTF. The whole variable domain, filled in from reference TRBV13 and TRBJ2-6, reads AAGVIQSPRHLIKEKRETATLKCYPIPRHDTVYWYQQGPGQDPQFLISFYEKMQSDKGSIPDRFSAQQFSDYHSELNMSSLELGDSALYFCASSPNPGFLSGANGLTFGAGSRLTVL.

This chain connects TRBV7-2 to TRBJ2-7; a possible D gene is TRBD2 (5 bases). This CDR3 is built from 14 residues. Trimming took off 1 base at V and 3 bases at J, with 10 bases between the two ends. CDR1 SGHTA and CDR2 FQGNSA come from the germline V gene. For the CDR3, the DNA is TGTGCCAGCAGCTTAGGGGTAGGGAGCTACGAGCAGTACTTC. Protein sequence: CASSLGVGSYEQYF. Full variable domain (missing parts from reference TRBV7-2 and TRBJ2-7): GAGVSQSPSNKVTEKGKDVELRCDPISGHTALYWYRQSLGQGLEFLIYFQGNSAPDKSGLPSDRFSAERTGGSVSTLTIQRTQQEDSAVYLCASSLGVGSYEQYFGPGTRLTVT.

A few counts support this clone. The rearrangement uses TRBV19 and TRBJ1-5, with D tentatively TRBD1 (5 bases). Trimming removed 8 bases from V and 2 bases from J, with 13 bases in between. The CDR3 consists of 14 residues. CDR1 is LNHDA, CDR2 SQIVND, per germline (reference sequence). In DNA form, the CDR3 reads TGTGCCAGTGGAAAGGGGCAGGGCAATCAGCCCCAGCATTTT. Protein sequence: CASGKGQGNQPQHF.

The V gene is TRBV30, the J gene TRBJ2-2; D unresolved. The CDR3 runs to 13 residues. V was trimmed by 0 bases and J by 3 bases, leaving 5 bases between them. Germline V gives CDR1 GTSNPN, CDR2 SVGIG (reference sequence). The CDR3 region is CAWSVYYTGELFF. The CDR3 DNA sequence: TGTGCCTGGAGTGTCTATTACACCGGGGAGCTGTTTTTT.

The chain has TRBV5-1 and TRBJ2-5; 9 positions match TRBD1. The J call may be incorrect, as the DNA end agrees better with TRBJ2-7. Germline CDR1 SGHRS, CDR2 YFSETQ. The CDR3 extends over 14 amino acids. The CDR3 reads CASSPRDRVDEQYF. CDR3 nucleotides: TGCGCCAGCAGCCCCAGGGACAGGGTCGACGAGCAGTACTTC.

V usage is TRBV4-1 and J usage is TRBJ1-1; tentatively, D is TRBD1 (5 bases). The CDR3 covers 14 residues. Germline-derived CDR1 and CDR2 are MGHRA and YSYEKL. The V end was cut by 1 base, the J end by 2 bases, with 8 bases between. The CDR3 reads CASSQAWGNTEAFF. CDR3 nucleotide sequence: TGCGCCAGCAGCCAAGCTTGGGGCAACACTGAAGCTTTCTTT.

The chain uses TRBV28 and TRBJ2-5; a possible D gene is TRBD1 (8 bases). There are 15 residues in the CDR3. V lost 3 bases, J lost 4 bases, and 15 bases lay in between. Germline V lookup: CDR1 MDHEN, CDR2 SYDVKM. DNA for the CDR3: TGTGCCAGCAGTTTGGGGGGGACAGGCGCAGAGACCCAGTACTTC. Translated: CASSLGGTGAETQYF.

This clone was picked up one time. V gene TRBV18 combines with J gene TRBJ2-7, with D possibly TRBD2 on 6 matching bases. The V end was cut by 2 bases, the J end by 0 bases, with 17 bases between. The CDR3 loop spans 17 amino acids. CDR1 KGHSH and CDR2 LQKENI come from the germline V gene. The CDR3 region has the DNA TGTGCCAGCTCACCAGCTTATCAGCGGGTTAGCTCCTACGAGCAGTACTTC. Protein product: CASSPAYQRVSSYEQYF.

This clone has just one count. Mismatch with germline at one junction end may stem from a read error. The chain employs TRBV7-7 and TRBJ2-7; 10 nucleotides match TRBD2. Germline CDR1 reads SSHAT; CDR2 reads FNYEAQ (reference sequence). This CDR3 comprises 15 residues. DNA for the CDR3: TGTGCTAGCAGCCCAGGACTAGCGGACGCCTACGAGCAGTACTTC. It is translated as CASSPGLADAYEQYF.

The DNA of the CDR3 is TGCAGCGCCCTCAACCCCCCACGGTCCGCTAACTATGGCTACACCTTC. It specifies CSALNPPRSANYGYTF. This sequence joins TRBV29-1 and TRBJ1-2, with unresolved D. CDR1 SQVTM and CDR2 ANQGSEA come from the germline V gene. V dropped 7 bases and J dropped 0 bases, with 21 bases sitting between them. The CDR3 runs to 16 residues.

The rearrangement uses TRBV2 and TRBJ1-5; D gene unclear. V lost 4 bases and J lost 3, with 7 bases in between. Looked up from germline, CDR1 is SNHLY and CDR2 is FYNNEI. CDR3 size: 13 residues. The CDR3 DNA reads TGTGCCAGCAGTGTGGGCATCAATCAGCCCCAGCATTTT. It is translated as CASSVGINQPQHF.

This clone turned up a few times. The chain carries TRBV4-1 and TRBJ2-7; TRBD1 might be the D (5 bases). From germline, CDR1 is MGHRA and CDR2 YSYEKL. CDR3 length: 16 residues. V lost 1 base and J lost 3, with 16 bases in between. In DNA, the CDR3 is TGCGCCAGCAGCCAAGGTCCGGCAGGGAAATACTACGAGCAGTACTTC. It translates to CASSQGPAGKYYEQYF.

The chain couples TRBV27 to TRBJ1-2, with D possibly being TRBD1 (5 bases). V lost 4 bases to trimming and J lost 6 bases, with 12 bases between them. The V gene's germline CDR1 is MNHEY and CDR2 SMNVEV (reference sequence). This CDR3 spans 13 amino acids. CDR3 protein: CASSSDMSNGYTF. Here the CDR3 DNA reads TGTGCCAGCAGTTCGGACATGAGTAATGGCTACACCTTC.

The chain combines TRBV28 with TRBJ2-1, with D perhaps TRBD2 (6 bases). V lost 8 bases and J 0 bases, leaving 17 bases between the germline ends. Per the germline V gene, CDR1 is MDHEN and CDR2 is SYDVKM. This CDR3 contains 16 residues. Here the CDR3 DNA reads TGTGCCAGCTTCAGTGGGAGGAGGAGCTCCTACAATGAGCAGTTCTTC. Amino acid sequence: CASFSGRRSSYNEQFF.

This chain uses TRBV19 with TRBJ1-4; D ambiguous. From germline, CDR1 is LNHDA and CDR2 SQIVND (reference sequence). V was cut by 8 bases and J by 0 bases, with 13 bases left in between. CDR3 size: 15 residues. CDR3 nucleotide sequence: TGTGCCAGTCAGGAGGGAGGCGCAACTAATGAAAAACTGTTTTTT. It yields the protein CASQEGGATNEKLFF.

V is TRBV19 and J is TRBJ2-7; 12 bases fit TRBD1. The V and J ends lost 10 bases and 5 bases, in that order; junction bases with no gene match: 6. The CDR3 length is 13 residues. CDR1 and CDR2 (germline): LNHDA, SQIVND (reference sequence). The CDR3 nucleotides read TGTGCCACAAGGGACAGGGGGCAGAACGAGCAGTACTTC. Translating gives CATRDRGQNEQYF.

This clone appeared a few times. V gene TRBV28 combines with J gene TRBJ1-2, with D possibly matching TRBD1 (5 bases). Germline V lookup: CDR1 MDHEN, CDR2 SYDVKM. This CDR3 is built from 14 residues. Trimming shortened V by 3 bases and J by 2 bases, and 10 bases separated the two germline ends. DNA of the CDR3: TGTGCCAGCAGTTTTTCGGGGGGGAACTATGGCTACACCTTC. Encoded protein: CASSFSGGNYGYTF.

CDR3 loop: CATSRDTGGQPQHF. The CDR3 DNA is TGTGCCACCAGCAGAGATACAGGGGGCCAGCCCCAGCATTTT. The rearrangement links TRBV15 to TRBJ1-5, with TRBD1 matching over 9 bases. V gave up 0 bases and J gave up 7 bases; unmatched junction bases: 1. The CDR3 is made up of 14 amino acids. CDR1 and CDR2 from the germline V gene are LNHNV and YYDKDF (reference sequence).

V is TRBV5-4 and J is TRBJ1-1; D perhaps matches TRBD1 (6 bases). CDR1 SGHNT and CDR2 YYREEE come from the germline V gene (reference sequence). The CDR3 runs 14 residues. Trimming stripped 5 bases from V and 1 base from J, with 12 bases between. The CDR3 coding sequence is TGTGCCAGCAGTTCAGGGGCCGGGAACACTGAAGCTTTCTTT. Amino acid sequence: CASSSGAGNTEAFF.

In its sample, this clone was seen once. CDR3: CSASQGGGEYF. Written as DNA, the CDR3 is TGCAGTGCTAGTCAGGGGGGAGGCGAGTACTTC. This rearrangement joins TRBV20-1 to TRBJ2-4, with D perhaps matching TRBD1 (7 bases). This CDR3 contains 11 residues. V lost 3 bases and J 14 bases, leaving 14 bases between the germline ends. Germline V lookup: CDR1 DFQATT, CDR2 SNEGSKA (reference sequence).